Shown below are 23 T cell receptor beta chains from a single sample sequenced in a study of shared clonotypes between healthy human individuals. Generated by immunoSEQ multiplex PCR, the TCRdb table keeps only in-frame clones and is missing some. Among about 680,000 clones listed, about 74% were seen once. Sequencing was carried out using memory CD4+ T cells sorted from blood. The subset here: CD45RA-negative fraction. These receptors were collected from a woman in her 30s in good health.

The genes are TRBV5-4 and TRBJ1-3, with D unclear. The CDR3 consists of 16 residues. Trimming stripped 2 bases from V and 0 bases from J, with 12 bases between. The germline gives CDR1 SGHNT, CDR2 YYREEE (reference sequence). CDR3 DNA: TGTGCCAGCAGCTTAGATCTGGTCTCCTCTGGAAACACCATATATTTT. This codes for CASSLDLVSSGNTIYF. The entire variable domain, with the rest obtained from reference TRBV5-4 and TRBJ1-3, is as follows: ETGVTQSPTHLIKTRGQQVTLRCSSQSGHNTVSWYQQALGQGPQFIFQYYREEENGRGNFPPRFSGLQFPNYSSELNVNALELDDSALYLCASSLDLVSSGNTIYFGEGSWLTVV.

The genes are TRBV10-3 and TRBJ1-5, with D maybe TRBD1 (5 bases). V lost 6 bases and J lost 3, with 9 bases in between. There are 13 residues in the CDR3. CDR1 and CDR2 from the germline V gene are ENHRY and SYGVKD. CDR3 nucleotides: TGTGCCATCAGCGACAGTTTCAATCAGCCCCAGCATTTT. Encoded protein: CAISDSFNQPQHF.

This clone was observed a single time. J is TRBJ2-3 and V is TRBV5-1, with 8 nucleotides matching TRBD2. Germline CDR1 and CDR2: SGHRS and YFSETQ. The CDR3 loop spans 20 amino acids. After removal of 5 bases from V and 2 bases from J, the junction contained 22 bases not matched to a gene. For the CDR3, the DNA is TGCGCCAGCAGTTCACAGGCGGCGGGAGGTGGTAATGTAATCACAGATACGCAGTATTTT. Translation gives CASSSQAAGGGNVITDTQYF.

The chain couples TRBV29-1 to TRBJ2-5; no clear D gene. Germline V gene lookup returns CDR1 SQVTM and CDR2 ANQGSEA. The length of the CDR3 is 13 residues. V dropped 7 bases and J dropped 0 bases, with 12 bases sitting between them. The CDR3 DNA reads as TGCAGCGGACTGACGGTGTACCAAGAGACCCAGTACTTC. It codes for CSGLTVYQETQYF.

The CDR3 DNA sequence: TGCGCCAGCAGCCTCCGGGCCGCAGCCACCTACGAGCAGTACTTC. This sequence encodes CASSLRAAATYEQYF. This sequence joins TRBV5-1 and TRBJ2-7; D unclear. From germline, CDR1 is SGHRS and CDR2 YFSETQ. This CDR3 has 15 residues. V gave up 4 bases and J gave up 2 bases, with 16 bases separating them.

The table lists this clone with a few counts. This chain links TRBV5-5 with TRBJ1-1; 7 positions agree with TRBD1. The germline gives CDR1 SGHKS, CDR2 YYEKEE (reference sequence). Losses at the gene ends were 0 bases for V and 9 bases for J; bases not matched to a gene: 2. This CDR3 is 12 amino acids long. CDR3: CASSLATGKAFF. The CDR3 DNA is TGTGCCAGCAGCTTGGCGACAGGGAAAGCTTTCTTT.

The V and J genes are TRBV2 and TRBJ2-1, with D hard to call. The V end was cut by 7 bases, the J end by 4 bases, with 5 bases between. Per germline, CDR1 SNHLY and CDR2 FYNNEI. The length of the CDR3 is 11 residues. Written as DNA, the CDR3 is TGTGCCAGCAAGCTGTACAATGAGCAGTTCTTC. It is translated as CASKLYNEQFF.

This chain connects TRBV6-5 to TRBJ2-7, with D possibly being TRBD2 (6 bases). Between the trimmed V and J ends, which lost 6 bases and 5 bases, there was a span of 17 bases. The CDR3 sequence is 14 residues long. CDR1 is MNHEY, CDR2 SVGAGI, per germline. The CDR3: CASRSLAGLDEQYF. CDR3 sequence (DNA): TGTGCCAGCAGATCACTAGCCGGGCTGGACGAGCAGTACTTC.

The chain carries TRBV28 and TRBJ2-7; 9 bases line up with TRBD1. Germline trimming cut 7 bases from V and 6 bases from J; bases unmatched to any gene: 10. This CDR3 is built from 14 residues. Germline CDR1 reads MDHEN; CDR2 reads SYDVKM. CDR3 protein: CASNQPGQGTEQYF. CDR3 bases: TGTGCCAGCAACCAACCGGGACAGGGAACCGAGCAGTACTTC.

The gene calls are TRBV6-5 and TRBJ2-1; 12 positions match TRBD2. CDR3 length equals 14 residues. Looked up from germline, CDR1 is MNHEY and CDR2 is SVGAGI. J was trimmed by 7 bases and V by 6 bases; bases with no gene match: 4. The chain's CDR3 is CASSRTSGVNEQFF. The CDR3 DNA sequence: TGTGCCAGCAGCCGGACTAGCGGGGTAAATGAGCAGTTCTTC.

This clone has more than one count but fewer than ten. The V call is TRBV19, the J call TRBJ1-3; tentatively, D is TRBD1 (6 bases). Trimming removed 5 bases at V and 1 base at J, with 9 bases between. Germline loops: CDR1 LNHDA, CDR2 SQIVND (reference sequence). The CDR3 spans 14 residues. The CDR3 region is CASSWTDSGNTIYF. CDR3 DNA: TGTGCCAGTAGTTGGACAGATTCTGGAAACACCATATATTTT.

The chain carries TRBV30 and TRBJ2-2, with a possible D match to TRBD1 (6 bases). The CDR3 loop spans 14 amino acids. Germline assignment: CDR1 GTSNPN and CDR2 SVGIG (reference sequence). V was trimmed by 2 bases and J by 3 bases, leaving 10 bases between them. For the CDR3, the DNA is TGTGCCTGGAGTACGAACAGGGACACCGGGGAGCTGTTTTTT. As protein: CAWSTNRDTGELFF.

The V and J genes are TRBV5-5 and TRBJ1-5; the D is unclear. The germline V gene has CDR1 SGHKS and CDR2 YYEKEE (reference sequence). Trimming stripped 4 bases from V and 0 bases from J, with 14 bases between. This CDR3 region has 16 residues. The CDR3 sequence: CASSRSRDYSNQPQHF. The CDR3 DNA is TGTGCCAGCAGCAGATCCAGAGATTATAGCAATCAGCCCCAGCATTTT.

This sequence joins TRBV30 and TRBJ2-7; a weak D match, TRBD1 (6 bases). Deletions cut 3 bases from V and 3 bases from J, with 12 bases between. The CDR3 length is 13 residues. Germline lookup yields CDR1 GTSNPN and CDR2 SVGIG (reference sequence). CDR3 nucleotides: TGTGCCTGGAGGTTCGGGACAATCTACGAGCAGTACTTC. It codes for CAWRFGTIYEQYF.

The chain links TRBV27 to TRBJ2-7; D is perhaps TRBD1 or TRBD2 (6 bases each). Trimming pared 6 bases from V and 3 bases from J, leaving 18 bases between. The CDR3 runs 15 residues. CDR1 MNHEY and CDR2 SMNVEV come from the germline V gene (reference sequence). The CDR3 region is CASSSRSRGVYEQYF. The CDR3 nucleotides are TGTGCCAGCAGCTCCCGATCGAGGGGGGTCTACGAGCAGTACTTC.

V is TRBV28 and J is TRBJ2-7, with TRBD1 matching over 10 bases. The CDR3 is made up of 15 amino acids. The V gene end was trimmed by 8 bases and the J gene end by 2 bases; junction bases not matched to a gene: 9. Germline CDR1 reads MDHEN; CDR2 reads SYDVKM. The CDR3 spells CASRKMGTGAYEQYF. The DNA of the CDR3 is TGTGCCAGCCGAAAAATGGGGACAGGGGCCTACGAGCAGTACTTC. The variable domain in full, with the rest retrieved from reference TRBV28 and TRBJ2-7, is DVKVTQSSRYLVKRTGEKVFLECVQDMDHENMFWYRQDPGLGLRLIYFSYDVKMKEKGDIPEGYSVSREKKERFSLILESASTNQTSMYLCASRKMGTGAYEQYFGPGTRLTVT.

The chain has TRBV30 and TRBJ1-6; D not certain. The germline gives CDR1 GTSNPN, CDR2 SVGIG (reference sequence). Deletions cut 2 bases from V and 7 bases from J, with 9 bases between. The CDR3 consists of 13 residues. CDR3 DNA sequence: TGTGCCTGGAGTTGGCGGCAAAATTCACCCCTCCACTTT. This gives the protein CAWSWRQNSPLHF.

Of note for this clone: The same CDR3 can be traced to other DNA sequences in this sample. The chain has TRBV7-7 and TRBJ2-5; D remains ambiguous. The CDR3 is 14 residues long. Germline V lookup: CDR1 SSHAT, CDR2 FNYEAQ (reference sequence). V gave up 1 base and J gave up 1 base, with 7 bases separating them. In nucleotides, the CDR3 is TGTGCCAGCAGCTTAGGGGGTATCCAAGAGACCCAGTACTTC. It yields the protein CASSLGGIQETQYF.

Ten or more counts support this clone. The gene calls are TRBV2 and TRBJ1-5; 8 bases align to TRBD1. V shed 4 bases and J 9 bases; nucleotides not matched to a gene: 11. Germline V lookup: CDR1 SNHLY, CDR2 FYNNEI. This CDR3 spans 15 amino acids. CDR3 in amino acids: CASSADRGGVRPQHF. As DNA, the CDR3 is TGTGCCAGCAGTGCTGACAGGGGAGGGGTTCGGCCCCAGCATTTT. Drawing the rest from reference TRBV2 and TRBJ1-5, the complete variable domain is EPEVTQTPSHQVTQMGQEVILRCVPISNHLYFYWYRQILGQKVEFLVSFYNNEISEKSEIFDDQFSVERPDGSNFTLKIRSTKLEDSAMYFCASSADRGGVRPQHFGDGTRLSIL.

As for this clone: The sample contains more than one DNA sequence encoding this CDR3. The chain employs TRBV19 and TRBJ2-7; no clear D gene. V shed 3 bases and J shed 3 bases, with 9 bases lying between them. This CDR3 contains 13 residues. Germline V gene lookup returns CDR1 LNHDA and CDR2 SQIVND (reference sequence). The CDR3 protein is CASSISDGYEQYF. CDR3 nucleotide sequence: TGTGCCAGTAGTATCTCGGACGGCTACGAGCAGTACTTC. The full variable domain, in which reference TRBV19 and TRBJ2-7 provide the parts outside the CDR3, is DGGITQSPKYLFRKEGQNVTLSCEQNLNHDAMYWYRQDPGQGLRLIYYSQIVNDFQKGDIAEGYSVSREKKESFPLTVTSAQKNPTAFYLCASSISDGYEQYFGPGTRLTVT.

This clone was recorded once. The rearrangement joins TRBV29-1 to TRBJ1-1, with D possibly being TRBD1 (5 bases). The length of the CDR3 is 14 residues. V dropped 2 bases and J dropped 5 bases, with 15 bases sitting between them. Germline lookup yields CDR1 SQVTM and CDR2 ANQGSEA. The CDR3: CSVERGITRTEAFF. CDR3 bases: TGCAGCGTTGAAAGGGGAATTACAAGGACTGAAGCTTTCTTT.

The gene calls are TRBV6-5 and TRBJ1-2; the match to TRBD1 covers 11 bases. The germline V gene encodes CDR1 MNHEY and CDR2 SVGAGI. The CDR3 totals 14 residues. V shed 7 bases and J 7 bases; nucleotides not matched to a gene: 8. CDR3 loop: CASKTTGQGVGYTF. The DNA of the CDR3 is TGTGCCAGCAAGACAACGGGACAGGGGGTTGGCTACACCTTC.

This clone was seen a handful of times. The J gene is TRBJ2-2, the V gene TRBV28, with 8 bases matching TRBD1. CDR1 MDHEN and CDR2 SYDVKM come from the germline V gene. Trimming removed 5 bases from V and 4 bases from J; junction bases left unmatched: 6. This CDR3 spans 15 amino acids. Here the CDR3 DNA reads TGTGCCAGCAGTAGGGAACAGGGGGGCACCGGGGAGCTGTTTTTT. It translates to CASSREQGGTGELFF.